This TCR beta chain was retrieved from a study of T cells in Graves' hyperthyroidism and ophthalmopathy. Looked up from germline, CDR1 is MGHRA and CDR2 is YSYEKL. V trimming: 4 bases; J trimming: 11 bases; junction bases outside the gene matches: 7. The CDR3 has 13 residues. It was considered stable Graves' hyperthyroidism when ophthalmopathy did not progress within 18 months. Diagnoses rested on clinical symptoms, serum thyroxine and TRAb, thyroid ultrasound and orbital computed tomography. What was amplified from RNA transcripts were TCR beta CDR3 regions. With the HTBI primer set, the TCR CDR3 went through a first round of RT-PCR. MiXCR, applied by TCRdb to the multiplex PCR reads, yields one record per CDR3 protein. Of about 49,000 distinct CDR3 sequences listed, about 53% are singletons.

Sequences were obtained from peripheral blood or thyroid tissue (not recorded which). This chain uses TRBV4-1 with TRBJ1-1; 10 bases map to TRBD1. This TCR derives from a man between 18 and 35 years old with Graves' hyperthyroidism. The CDR3 DNA reads TGCGCCAGCAGCCGGGGGACAGGGGTGCCGGCTTTCTTT. Amino acids: CASSRGTGVPAFF.